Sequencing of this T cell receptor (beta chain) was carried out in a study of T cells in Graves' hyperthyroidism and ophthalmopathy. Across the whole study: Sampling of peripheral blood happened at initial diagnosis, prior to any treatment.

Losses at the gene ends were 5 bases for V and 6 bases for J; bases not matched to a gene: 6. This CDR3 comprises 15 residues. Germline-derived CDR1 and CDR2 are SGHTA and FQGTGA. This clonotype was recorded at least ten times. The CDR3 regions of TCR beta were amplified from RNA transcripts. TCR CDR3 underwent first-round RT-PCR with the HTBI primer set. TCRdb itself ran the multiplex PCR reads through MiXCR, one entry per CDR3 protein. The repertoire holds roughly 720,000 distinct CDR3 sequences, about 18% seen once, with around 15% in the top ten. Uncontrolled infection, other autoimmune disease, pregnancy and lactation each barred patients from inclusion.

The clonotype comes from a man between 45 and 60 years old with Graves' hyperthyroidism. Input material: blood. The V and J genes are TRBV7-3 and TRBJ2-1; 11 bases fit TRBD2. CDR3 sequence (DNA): TGTGCCAGCAGCGCCACTAGCGGGAGTCGCAATGAGCAGTTCTTC. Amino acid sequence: CASSATSGSRNEQFF.